These T cell receptor beta chains were read from a single sample in a study of T cell repertoires in cytomegalovirus infection. TCRdb re-analysed the reads in MiXCR, keeping a single row per CDR3 protein. The sample contains under 600,000 distinct CDR3 sequences, about 15% of which appear only once. Sequenced input: CD8+ T cells from PBMCs. These receptor sequences come from a human donor in good health (CMV status not recorded). Some clones in this sample may be carry-over from other donors' samples. The CDR3 runs from the conserved cysteine through the conserved F or W. Each record gives: clone size, J gene, V gene, D gene, CDR3 DNA, CDR3 protein. A D gene is named only where the DNA matches it firmly. Only part of the rows carry a size: once, few, many, or a class if the clone is expanded.

size: .
J: TRBJ1-1
V: TRBV7-3
D: .
DNA: TGTGCCAGCAGAGTTCTTTCTTCGGGCACTGAAGCTTTCTTT
CDR3: CASRVLSSGTEAFF

size: few
J: TRBJ2-2
V: TRBV7-3
D: .
DNA: TGTGCCAGCAGCTCGGGGGTCCCCGGGGAGCTGTTTTTT
CDR3: CASSSGVPGELFF

size: many
J: TRBJ2-2
V: TRBV11-2
D: .
DNA: TGTGCCAGCAGCTTTGTACGGGGACCAAACACCGGGGAGCTGTTTTTT
CDR3: CASSFVRGPNTGELFF

size: few
J: TRBJ2-7
V: TRBV5-4
D: .
DNA: TGTGCCAGCAGCAGCGACGGGGACTTTTACGAGCAGTACTTC
CDR3: CASSSDGDFYEQYF

size: few
J: TRBJ1-1
V: TRBV18
D: .
DNA: TGTGCCAGCTCACCAGGGACGGGCATGCGGAACACTGAAGCTTTCTTT
CDR3: CASSPGTGMRNTEAFF

size: many
J: TRBJ1-2
V: TRBV5-5
D: .
DNA: TGTGCCAGCAGCTACGACATGGGAGATGGCTACACCTTC
CDR3: CASSYDMGDGYTF

size: many
J: TRBJ2-7
V: TRBV6-1
D: .
DNA: TGTGCCAGCAGGGAAAAGGTATCCCCGGTTTACGAGCAGTACTTC
CDR3: CASREKVSPVYEQYF

size: .
J: TRBJ2-1
V: TRBV7-9
D: TRBD1
DNA: TGTGCCAGCAGCCCTGCCCAGACAGGGGCCCCCAATGAGCAGTTCTTC
CDR3: CASSPAQTGAPNEQFF

size: many
J: TRBJ1-5
V: TRBV4-2
D: .
DNA: TGTGCCAGCAGTGGGTCGGGGGGGACCGGATCGGGCAATCAGCCCCAGCATTTT
CDR3: CASSGSGGTGSGNQPQHF

size: .
J: TRBJ2-7
V: TRBV20-1
D: .
DNA: TGCAGTGCTAGGACAGTCGAAACCTACGAGCAGTACTTC
CDR3: CSARTVETYEQYF

size: few
J: TRBJ2-7
V: TRBV6-5
D: .
DNA: TGTGCCAGCAGTCCTCTTACCGGGACCCCGCCGGAGCAGTACTTC
CDR3: CASSPLTGTPPEQYF

size: .
J: TRBJ2-5
V: TRBV5-4
D: .
DNA: TGTGCCAGCAGCCCCAAAGAGTCCCGGACCCAGTACTTC
CDR3: CASSPKESRTQYF

size: many
J: TRBJ1-5
V: TRBV27
D: TRBD1
DNA: TGTGCCAGCAGTTTTGGGGACAGGGGAGACCAGCCCCAGCATTTT
CDR3: CASSFGDRGDQPQHF

size: many
J: TRBJ2-7
V: TRBV28
D: .
DNA: TGTGCCAGCAGTTTTGCTTTCTGGGTAGGGGGCGAGCAGTACTTC
CDR3: CASSFAFWVGGEQYF

size: .
J: TRBJ1-2
V: TRBV2
D: TRBD1
DNA: TGTGCCAGCAGTGAAGCGCTAGGGACAGCGACTATAAAAACCTTC
CDR3: CASSEALGTATIKTF

size: .
J: TRBJ1-1
V: TRBV10-2
D: TRBD1
DNA: TGCGCCAGCAGTGGTGTCCCGGGACAGGCCCAGGGTGGCTCTGAAGCTTTCTTT
CDR3: CASSGVPGQAQGGSEAFF

size: few
J: TRBJ1-4
V: TRBV4-1
D: .
DNA: TGCGCCAGCAGCCCGAGTCCGGGACCGCCACCTAATGAAAAACTGTTTTTT
CDR3: CASSPSPGPPPNEKLFF

size: many
J: TRBJ2-1
V: TRBV7-6
D: TRBD2
DNA: TGTGCCAGCAGCCACCCTACTGGACTAGCGGGAATGAGCAATGAGCAGTTCTTC
CDR3: CASSHPTGLAGMSNEQFF

size: many
J: TRBJ1-3
V: TRBV11-2
D: .
DNA: TGTGCCAGCGGAGCAGCGGGTGGAAACACCATATATTTT
CDR3: CASGAAGGNTIYF

size: many
J: TRBJ1-1
V: TRBV10-3
D: TRBD1
DNA: TGTGCCGTTGGACAGGGGAACACTGAAGCTTTCTTT
CDR3: CAVGQGNTEAFF

size: .
J: TRBJ2-2
V: TRBV24-1
D: TRBD1
DNA: TGTGCCACCAGTGATTCTCCGGGACAGGGATGGGAGAACACCGGGGAGCTGTTTTTT
CDR3: CATSDSPGQGWENTGELFF

size: many
J: TRBJ2-5
V: TRBV11-1
D: TRBD1
DNA: TGTGCCAGCAGCCGGCGGGACAGGGGGTTGGAGACCCAGTACTTC
CDR3: CASSRRDRGLETQYF

size: many
J: TRBJ1-1
V: TRBV4-1
D: TRBD1
DNA: TGCGCCAGCAGCCCAAACGGGCAGGGGGTCACTGAAGCTTTCTTT
CDR3: CASSPNGQGVTEAFF

size: many
J: TRBJ1-5
V: TRBV7-6
D: .
DNA: TGTGCCAGCAGCCTAAGTAGGGGTCAGCCCCAGCATTTT
CDR3: CASSLSRGQPQHF

size: .
J: TRBJ1-4
V: TRBV28
D: .
DNA: TGTGCCAGCAGGTCAAATGAAAAACTGTTTTTT
CDR3: CASRSNEKLFF

size: few
J: TRBJ1-1
V: TRBV2
D: .
DNA: TGTGCCAGCCTTTTACACGGGGGCGTAGAGAACACTGAAGCTTTCTTT
CDR3: CASLLHGGVENTEAFF

size: .
J: TRBJ1-4
V: TRBV9
D: .
DNA: TGTGCCAGCAGCGCCCGGCACGAGTCAGCAACTAATGAAAAACTGTTTTTT
CDR3: CASSARHESATNEKLFF

size: few
J: TRBJ2-1
V: TRBV24-1
D: TRBD2
DNA: TGTGCCACCAGTGAGAGCGGGAGGGTCGATGAGCAGTTCTTC
CDR3: CATSESGRVDEQFF

size: .
J: TRBJ2-7
V: TRBV4-1
D: .
DNA: .
CDR3: CASSQEVASGSLEYF

size: many
J: TRBJ2-7
V: TRBV6-2/TRBV6-3
D: .
DNA: TGTGCCAGCAGTTATTGGGACCCACCTAGAAACGAGCAGTACTTC
CDR3: CASSYWDPPRNEQYF

size: .
J: TRBJ1-3
V: TRBV6-2/TRBV6-3
D: .
DNA: TGTGCCAGCAGCTATCACAGGGAATATCAGAGAAACACCATATATTTT
CDR3: CASSYHREYQRNTIYF

size: many
J: TRBJ2-1
V: TRBV7-9
D: TRBD1
DNA: TGTGCCAGCAGCCCGAGGGACAGGATCATTAACAATGAGCAGTTCTTC
CDR3: CASSPRDRIINNEQFF

size: many
J: TRBJ2-5
V: TRBV7-9
D: .
DNA: TGTGCCGGAGCCCCCCGGGACGTGAAGACCCAGTACTTC
CDR3: CAGAPRDVKTQYF

size: .
J: TRBJ2-7
V: TRBV25-1
D: .
DNA: TGTGCCAGCAGTGCCCTGGGGGAGCAGTACTTC
CDR3: CASSALGEQYF

size: .
J: TRBJ2-3
V: TRBV20-1
D: .
DNA: TGCAGTGCTAGAGATCTGACAGCTCAGGTCACAGATACGCAGTATTTT
CDR3: CSARDLTAQVTDTQYF

size: .
J: TRBJ1-2
V: TRBV29-1
D: .
DNA: TGCAGCGTTGACGCAGGGGAAGTTTATGGCTACACCTTC
CDR3: CSVDAGEVYGYTF

size: many
J: TRBJ1-1
V: TRBV10-3
D: .
DNA: TGTGCCATCAGTGAGCCCACAGGCGAGAACACTGAAGCTTTCTTT
CDR3: CAISEPTGENTEAFF

size: many
J: TRBJ1-2
V: TRBV7-6
D: .
DNA: TGTGCCAGCAGCTTAGCAGCACCGGGCTCGCAGTATGGCTACACCTTC
CDR3: CASSLAAPGSQYGYTF

size: few
J: TRBJ2-1
V: TRBV5-1
D: TRBD1
DNA: TGCGCCAGCAGCGCCGCGCGACAGGGGCCTTACAATGAGCAGTTCTTC
CDR3: CASSAARQGPYNEQFF

size: many
J: TRBJ2-1
V: TRBV11-3
D: .
DNA: TGTGCCAGCAGCCCCCCGGGGTACAATGAGCAGTTCTTC
CDR3: CASSPPGYNEQFF

size: few
J: TRBJ2-7
V: TRBV20-1
D: .
DNA: TGCAGTGCCCCCCAGGGGACCCCCTACGAGCAGTACTTC
CDR3: CSAPQGTPYEQYF

size: few
J: TRBJ1-1
V: TRBV20-1
D: .
DNA: TGCAGTGCTAGGACGGGAAGAAGGACTGAAGCTTTCTTT
CDR3: CSARTGRRTEAFF

size: .
J: TRBJ2-1
V: TRBV5-1
D: .
DNA: TGCGCCAGCAGCTCCACCCAAGACTCCTACAATGAGCAGTTCTTC
CDR3: CASSSTQDSYNEQFF

size: many
J: TRBJ1-5
V: TRBV19
D: .
DNA: TGTGCCAGTAGTATTGGGCAGCCCCAGCATTTT
CDR3: CASSIGQPQHF

size: many
J: TRBJ2-3
V: TRBV7-6
D: .
DNA: TGTGCCAGCAGCGGGCTAGGGGGCACAGATACGCAGTATTTT
CDR3: CASSGLGGTDTQYF

size: .
J: TRBJ1-2
V: TRBV27
D: .
DNA: TGTGCCAGCAGTAATGGACCACAGGATGGCTACACCTTC
CDR3: CASSNGPQDGYTF